This T cell receptor (beta chain) was identified in a study of T cells expressing NK-cell markers. Study background: CD3+CD56+NKG2C+, CD3+CD56+NKG2C- and CD3+CD56-NKG2C+ T cells, once sorted, supplied the TCR beta repertoires. Study conclusions and caveats: Also leading the CD3+CD56-NKG2C+ fraction in a handful of donors were these clonotypes. The study found dominant NKG2C+ clonotypes at roughly 1.0-7.5% of CD8+ T cells in several donors.

TCRdb reprocessed the 5' RACE reads; each CDR3 protein has one entry and no DNA is given. The sample yields fewer than 300,000 distinct CDR3 sequences, of which the top ten take up around 4.2%. This CDR3 has 18 residues. Germline V gives CDR1 LGHNA, CDR2 YSLEER. Points on this clonotype: The antigen remains unidentified.

The sequenced material came from blood T cells: a sorted CD56 or NKG2C T cell subset, CD4+ or CD8+ T cells, or bulk PBMC T cells (not recorded which). This receptor was obtained from a woman aged 18-70 years in good health. The gene calls are TRBV4-3 and TRBJ1-1. The CDR3 loop is CASSPNIGQTKMNTEAFF.